This is a list of T cell receptor beta chains from one sample in a study of a mutant IDH1 vaccine in newly diagnosed glioma. The assay was immunoSEQ multiplex PCR, and TCRdb's table has in-frame clones only and misses some. Here the sample spans some 120,000 clones, around 80% being singletons. What these receptors recognize is not known. The sample consisted of PBMCs, taken from a glioma patient whose treatment included an IDH1 peptide vaccine. The source is a man aged 35-49 years with glioma. Both conserved end residues are part of each CDR3. Each record gives: D gene, V gene, J gene, clone size, CDR3 DNA, CDR3 protein. A D gene is named only where the DNA matches it firmly. Only some rows state a clone size, as once, few, many or a class for expanded clones.

d_gene: -
v_gene: TRBV10-3
j_gene: TRBJ1-1
abundance: -
CDR3nt: TGTGCCATCAGTGAGTCGATAGAGGGCCGGTCTGAAGCTTTCTTT
CDR3aa: CAISESIEGRSEAFF

d_gene: TRBD1
v_gene: TRBV19
j_gene: TRBJ1-2
abundance: -
CDR3nt: TGTGCCAGTAGTAAAGGAGCAGGGGGCGTGTATGGCTACACCTTC
CDR3aa: CASSKGAGGVYGYTF

d_gene: -
v_gene: TRBV27
j_gene: TRBJ2-3
abundance: -
CDR3nt: TGTGCCAGCAGTTCCTCAGCGGGCCCCACAGATACGCAGTATTTT
CDR3aa: CASSSSAGPTDTQYF

d_gene: -
v_gene: TRBV7-2
j_gene: TRBJ1-4
abundance: -
CDR3nt: TGTGCCAGCAGCTTAGCGCGGGGTACCTCGGTAGAAAAACTGTTTTTT
CDR3aa: CASSLARGTSVEKLFF

d_gene: -
v_gene: TRBV18
j_gene: TRBJ1-1
abundance: -
CDR3nt: TGTGCCAGCTCACCACCGCCGATGAACACTGAAGCTTTCTTT
CDR3aa: CASSPPPMNTEAFF

d_gene: -
v_gene: TRBV7-2
j_gene: TRBJ1-2
abundance: -
CDR3nt: TGTGCCAGCAGCGTATCCGGGACGGACTATGGCTACACCTTC
CDR3aa: CASSVSGTDYGYTF

d_gene: -
v_gene: TRBV13
j_gene: TRBJ2-7
abundance: -
CDR3nt: TGTGCCAGCAGCCCCCCCTCAGGGGGGGCTTACGAGCAGTACTTC
CDR3aa: CASSPPSGGAYEQYF

d_gene: -
v_gene: TRBV7-6
j_gene: TRBJ2-2
abundance: -
CDR3nt: TGTGCCAGCAGCTTAGGTCGTTCAGTTCACACCGGGGAGCTGTTTTTT
CDR3aa: CASSLGRSVHTGELFF

d_gene: -
v_gene: TRBV4-3
j_gene: TRBJ2-1
abundance: once
CDR3nt: TGCGCCAGCAGCCAATTTGGCTCTGCGAGCTCCTACAATGAGCAGTTCTTC
CDR3aa: CASSQFGSASSYNEQFF

d_gene: TRBD1
v_gene: TRBV27
j_gene: TRBJ2-5
abundance: few
CDR3nt: TGTGCCAGCAACCCCGGGACAGGGCTAAGGGGAGAGACCCAGTACTTC
CDR3aa: CASNPGTGLRGETQYF

d_gene: TRBD1
v_gene: TRBV18
j_gene: TRBJ1-6
abundance: -
CDR3nt: TGTGCCAGCTCACCTAAGGGGCAGGGGGATTCACCCCTCCACTTT
CDR3aa: CASSPKGQGDSPLHF

d_gene: -
v_gene: TRBV7-2
j_gene: TRBJ1-6
abundance: -
CDR3nt: TGTGCCAGCAGCTTAGCGGGAGGCTATAATTCACCCCTCCACTTT
CDR3aa: CASSLAGGYNSPLHF

d_gene: TRBD2
v_gene: TRBV27
j_gene: TRBJ2-7
abundance: -
CDR3nt: TGTGCCAGCAGTTTAGCGGCGGGGGGGCGGTACGAGCAGTACTTC
CDR3aa: CASSLAAGGRYEQYF

d_gene: -
v_gene: TRBV25-1
j_gene: TRBJ1-5
abundance: -
CDR3nt: TGTGCCAGCAGTGCTTTCGGGAGTCAGCCCCAGCATTTT
CDR3aa: CASSAFGSQPQHF

d_gene: -
v_gene: TRBV6-1
j_gene: TRBJ1-3
abundance: -
CDR3nt: TGTGCCAGCAGTAAAGAAGGGGGATGGGGAAACACCATATATTTT
CDR3aa: CASSKEGGWGNTIYF

d_gene: TRBD1
v_gene: TRBV7-2
j_gene: TRBJ1-5
abundance: once
CDR3nt: TGTGCCAGCAGCTTAGTGGGACAGGGGTACAATCAGCCCCAGCATTTT
CDR3aa: CASSLVGQGYNQPQHF

d_gene: -
v_gene: TRBV5-1
j_gene: TRBJ2-5
abundance: once
CDR3nt: TGCGCCAGCAGCTTGGCCACGGGGATACAAGAGACCCAGTACTTC
CDR3aa: CASSLATGIQETQYF

d_gene: -
v_gene: TRBV11-2
j_gene: TRBJ2-7
abundance: -
CDR3nt: TGTGCCAGCAGCTTAGGGGGTGCGGGACAGTCCTACGAGCAGTACTTC
CDR3aa: CASSLGGAGQSYEQYF

d_gene: -
v_gene: TRBV7-9
j_gene: TRBJ1-1
abundance: -
CDR3nt: TGTGCCAGCAGCTCCCCGCGGGAGGGGGTAAACACTGAAGCTTTCTTT
CDR3aa: CASSSPREGVNTEAFF

d_gene: -
v_gene: TRBV9
j_gene: TRBJ2-7
abundance: -
CDR3nt: TGTGCCAGCAGCCGACTACCAGAGGGATCCTTCTCTTACGAGCAGTACTTC
CDR3aa: CASSRLPEGSFSYEQYF

d_gene: -
v_gene: TRBV4-3
j_gene: TRBJ2-1
abundance: -
CDR3nt: TGCGCCAGCAGCCAAGAAGGGCTACCTGACAATGAGCAGTTCTTC
CDR3aa: CASSQEGLPDNEQFF

d_gene: -
v_gene: TRBV15
j_gene: TRBJ2-5
abundance: -
CDR3nt: TGTGCCACCAGCGGAGAGGGGGAGGCTTTCGAGACCCAGTACTTC
CDR3aa: CATSGEGEAFETQYF

d_gene: -
v_gene: TRBV12-5
j_gene: TRBJ2-7
abundance: -
CDR3nt: TGTGCTAGTGGTTTGGCCCTGGGCTCCTACGAGCAGTACTTC
CDR3aa: CASGLALGSYEQYF

d_gene: -
v_gene: TRBV12-5
j_gene: TRBJ2-7
abundance: -
CDR3nt: TGTGCTAGTGGTTTGTCGCAGTACGAGCAGTACTTC
CDR3aa: CASGLSQYEQYF

d_gene: -
v_gene: TRBV5-5
j_gene: TRBJ1-2
abundance: -
CDR3nt: TGTGCCAGCATCCCTATGGCCCGGACAGACAACTATGGCTACACCTTC
CDR3aa: CASIPMARTDNYGYTF

d_gene: -
v_gene: TRBV5-4
j_gene: TRBJ2-7
abundance: -
CDR3nt: TGTGCCAGCAGCTTGGACTACTCCTACGAGCAGTACTTC
CDR3aa: CASSLDYSYEQYF

d_gene: TRBD1
v_gene: TRBV10-2
j_gene: TRBJ1-4
abundance: few
CDR3nt: TGCGCCAGCAATACAGGGGGCGGTTATGAAAAACTGTTTTTT
CDR3aa: CASNTGGGYEKLFF

d_gene: TRBD2
v_gene: TRBV15
j_gene: TRBJ2-5
abundance: -
CDR3nt: TGTGCCACCAGCAGAGAGCTAGCGGGAGGGGAGACCCAGTACTTC
CDR3aa: CATSRELAGGETQYF

d_gene: TRBD1
v_gene: TRBV4-2
j_gene: TRBJ2-7
abundance: -
CDR3nt: TGTGCCAGCAGCCAGGGACAGGGCTCCTACGAGCAGTACTTC
CDR3aa: CASSQGQGSYEQYF

d_gene: TRBD1
v_gene: TRBV5-4
j_gene: TRBJ2-3
abundance: -
CDR3nt: TGTGCCAGCAGCCCTGGACAGGGGTGGGCAGATACGCAGTATTTT
CDR3aa: CASSPGQGWADTQYF

d_gene: -
v_gene: TRBV27
j_gene: TRBJ1-1
abundance: -
CDR3nt: TGTGCCAGCAGTTTATCGCTTCCGGGGTTCGGCACTGAAGCTTTCTTT
CDR3aa: CASSLSLPGFGTEAFF

d_gene: TRBD2
v_gene: TRBV5-8
j_gene: TRBJ2-1
abundance: -
CDR3nt: TGTGCCAGCAGCTCTGGACTAGGGAATAACAATGAGCAGTTCTTC
CDR3aa: CASSSGLGNNNEQFF

d_gene: -
v_gene: TRBV27
j_gene: TRBJ2-6
abundance: -
CDR3nt: TGTGCCACCTCGATAAGGGCGCGGGGTGGGGCCAACGTCCTGACTTTC
CDR3aa: CATSIRARGGANVLTF

d_gene: -
v_gene: TRBV9
j_gene: TRBJ2-3
abundance: -
CDR3nt: TGTGCCAGCAGACGGGGGGATACGCAGTATTTT
CDR3aa: CASRRGDTQYF

d_gene: -
v_gene: TRBV10-3
j_gene: TRBJ1-1
abundance: few
CDR3nt: TGTGCCATCAGTGAGTCGGACAGTATCACTGAAGCTTTCTTT
CDR3aa: CAISESDSITEAFF

d_gene: TRBD2
v_gene: TRBV9
j_gene: TRBJ2-3
abundance: -
CDR3nt: TGTGCCAGCAGCGTAGATCCGGGACTAGCGTCGGCAGATACGCAGTATTTT
CDR3aa: CASSVDPGLASADTQYF

d_gene: -
v_gene: TRBV6-5
j_gene: TRBJ1-3
abundance: -
CDR3nt: TGTGCCAGCAGTTCCACCGATTACCCTGGAAACACCATATATTTT
CDR3aa: CASSSTDYPGNTIYF

d_gene: -
v_gene: TRBV25-1
j_gene: TRBJ2-7
abundance: -
CDR3nt: TGTGCCAGCAGTGAATTTGGCGGTTACTACGAGCAGTACTTC
CDR3aa: CASSEFGGYYEQYF

d_gene: -
v_gene: TRBV29-1
j_gene: TRBJ2-3
abundance: -
CDR3nt: TGCAGCGTTCTTCACCCCAAGCGGCTAACAGATACGCAGTATTTT
CDR3aa: CSVLHPKRLTDTQYF

d_gene: -
v_gene: TRBV4-3
j_gene: TRBJ1-2
abundance: -
CDR3nt: TGCGCCAGCAGCGGGCATCTTGGCTACACCTTC
CDR3aa: CASSGHLGYTF

d_gene: -
v_gene: TRBV13
j_gene: TRBJ2-3
abundance: -
CDR3nt: TGTGCCAGCAGCTCAGTCACAGATACGCAGTATTTT
CDR3aa: CASSSVTDTQYF

d_gene: TRBD2
v_gene: TRBV4-2
j_gene: TRBJ2-5
abundance: -
CDR3nt: TGTGCCAGCAGCCTCAATTCGGGACTAGCGGTGGGGGGGGAGACCCAGTACTTC
CDR3aa: CASSLNSGLAVGGETQYF

d_gene: -
v_gene: TRBV27
j_gene: TRBJ1-2
abundance: -
CDR3nt: TGTGCCAGCAGCAAATTGGAGGGATGGGATGACTATGGCTACACCTTC
CDR3aa: CASSKLEGWDDYGYTF

d_gene: TRBD1
v_gene: TRBV7-2
j_gene: TRBJ1-4
abundance: -
CDR3nt: TGTGCCAGCAGCTTTCGCCATAAGGACAGGGGGCCTGAAAAACTGTTTTTT
CDR3aa: CASSFRHKDRGPEKLFF

d_gene: -
v_gene: TRBV6-6
j_gene: TRBJ2-3
abundance: -
CDR3nt: TGTGCCAGCAGTTACTTCGAGGACAGAACAGATACGCAGTATTTT
CDR3aa: CASSYFEDRTDTQYF

d_gene: TRBD1
v_gene: TRBV29-1
j_gene: TRBJ2-5
abundance: -
CDR3nt: TGCAGCGTTGAAGGGGACAGGGGCCAAGAGACCCAGTACTTC
CDR3aa: CSVEGDRGQETQYF

d_gene: -
v_gene: TRBV5-4
j_gene: TRBJ2-3
abundance: -
CDR3nt: TGTGCCAGCAGCCCACGACGACAACAAGGAACAGATACGCAGTATTTT
CDR3aa: CASSPRRQQGTDTQYF

d_gene: TRBD1
v_gene: TRBV5-4
j_gene: TRBJ2-1
abundance: -
CDR3nt: TGTGCCAGCAGCCCGGACAGGGAGATCTACAATGAGCAGTTCTTC
CDR3aa: CASSPDREIYNEQFF

d_gene: TRBD1
v_gene: TRBV30
j_gene: TRBJ2-3
abundance: -
CDR3nt: TGTGCCTGGAGTGCCGGGACAGGGATGAGGAATACGCAGTATTTT
CDR3aa: CAWSAGTGMRNTQYF

d_gene: -
v_gene: TRBV19
j_gene: TRBJ2-3
abundance: -
CDR3nt: TGTGCCAGTAGTCCAACCCGAGGACCCTACACAGATACGCAGTATTTT
CDR3aa: CASSPTRGPYTDTQYF

d_gene: TRBD1
v_gene: TRBV7-9
j_gene: TRBJ1-4
abundance: -
CDR3nt: TGTGCCAGCAGCTCGGACAGGGGAATGGCAACTAATGAAAAACTGTTTTTT
CDR3aa: CASSSDRGMATNEKLFF

d_gene: -
v_gene: TRBV5-1
j_gene: TRBJ1-2
abundance: -
CDR3nt: TGCGCCAGCAGTCCTCGGACGGGCAGTACTAACTATGGCTACACCTTC
CDR3aa: CASSPRTGSTNYGYTF